This entry concerns a single T cell receptor beta chain. Its antigen is currently not known. No much larger clone exists at a distance of one base, and base qualities are not known. Profiling of TCR beta VDJ combinations and CDR3 sequences used genomic DNA as the template. An Illumina HiSeq 2000 was used for TCR repertoire sequencing. Regarding the original processing steps: TRBV/TRBJ rearrangement plots, CDR3 size and DJ length profiles, and Simpson's diversity index were used to assess repertoires. Whichever DNA sequence was most abundant in the deep sequencing data was defined as the immunodominant clone. CDR3 amino acid sequences were checked for sharing across subjects and were also compared against the VDJdb database and published repertoires. In TCRdb, the public reads were trimmed at Q25 with fastp and aligned with MiXCR, with productive beta chains retained. Identical CDR3 proteins give one entry, which carries the most common genes and DNA. The V and J calls, along with clone size, are taken from TCRdb and not from the paper's own processing. For this sample the table gives a few hundred thousand distinct CDR3 sequences, of which roughly three fifths were detected only once. 6.5% to 10% of the sample goes to the ten largest clones.

TCR repertoires of sorted CD4+ and CD8+ blood T cells from severe aplastic anemia patients and healthy subjects were deep-sequenced in the study. Ficoll-Paque density gradient centrifugation was used to isolate peripheral blood mononuclear cells. Before DNA extraction, CD4+ and CD8+ T cells were sorted with FACS or magnetic beads. The sample is drawn from a study of CD8+CD57+ T cells in acquired aplastic anemia (dated by TCRdb to the late 2010s). About the investigation overall: A mean of 3.2 ug of DNA, ranging from about 0.19 to 30 ug, was extracted from sorted CD4+ and CD8+ cells. Overall study outcomes, separate from this receptor: Fewer than 35 CD8+ CDR3 sequences were found to be shared between patients and controls, but these sequences appeared to be highly expressed in patients and within the immunodominant clones of the patients. Between patients and healthy controls, no significant difference in CD8+ Simpson's diversity was found (P=0.060).

CDR1 and CDR2 are read off the germline V gene (reference sequence) as MNHNY and SVGAGI. At the junction V is shortened by 0 bases and J by 9 bases, with 12 bases in between. The CDR3 covers 14 residues, taking in both the cysteine and the phenylalanine. Here the CDR3 DNA is all that survives: 42 bases in frame from base 1. Sequenced material: sorted CD4+, CD8+, or CD8+CD57+ T cells (not recorded which) from PBMCs. The rearranged chain carries TRBV6-6 and TRBJ2-1; the D gene is perhaps TRBD1, from 5 matching bases. This TCR was recovered from a human donor with severe aplastic anemia or a healthy control (not recorded which). The bases read TGTGCCAGCAGTTACTCTGGGGCAGTAAGTGAGCAGTTCTTC. It codes for CASSYSGAVSEQFF.